The text below deals with one T cell receptor beta chain. As yet, its antigen is unknown. The sample is drawn from a study of CD8 T cells in ankylosing spondylitis. Study observations and caveats: A motif in TCR beta, a set of under ten highly homologous variants, appeared characteristic of ankylosing spondylitis blood. According to the report, clones linked to the disease were significantly enriched in matched synovial fluid samples taken from ankylosing spondylitis patients. Disease-associated clones were CD8+ and fairly uncommon in peripheral blood.

Libraries for TCR beta were made by quantitative 5'-RACE with molecular barcodes. One entry per CDR3 protein, called by TCRdb with MiXCR from the 5' RACE reads. The top ten hold approximately 14% of the sample, which has fewer than 400,000 distinct CDR3 sequences, under 8.5% seen once. The CDR3 runs to 17 residues. The TCR comes from a male donor with ankylosing spondylitis. Input material: blood, either unsorted or a sorted T cell fraction (not recorded which). V gene TRBV21-1 combines with J gene TRBJ1-6; whether TRBD1, the table's D call, matches the DNA was not checked. TRBV21-1 is a listed pseudogene. CDR3 sequence: CASSKSPGTGPNSPLHF. The CDR3 region has the DNA TGTGCCAGCAGCAAGTCCCCTGGGACAGGGCCAAATTCACCCCTCCACTTT.